Presented here are 17 T cell receptor beta chains from one specimen sequenced in a study of CD8 T cells in Susac syndrome. Reverse transcription used about 0.45 to 1 ug RNA and random hexamers. Each CDR3 protein gets one entry after TCRdb re-called the immunoSEQ multiplex PCR reads with MiXCR. This repertoire shows under 80,000 distinct CDR3 sequences, about 94% found once; its top ten account for around 0.4%. Specimen: CD8+ T cells from PBMCs. The receptor set was obtained from a human donor with multiple sclerosis.

J is TRBJ2-2 and V is TRBV18; 8 nucleotides line up with TRBD1. J gave up 0 bases and V 0 bases, and 0 bases lay outside the gene matches. The CDR3 contains 16 residues. The germline CDR1 and CDR2 sequences are KGHSH and LQKENI. The CDR3 loop reads CASSPPGQANTGELFF. DNA for the CDR3: TGTGCCAGCTCACCACCGGGACAGGCGAACACCGGGGAGCTGTTTTTT.

V usage is TRBV30 and J usage is TRBJ2-2, with TRBD2 as a possible D gene (6 bases). The CDR3 is made up of 14 amino acids. The germline CDR1 and CDR2 sequences are GTSNPN and SVGIG (reference sequence). Trimming pared 2 bases from V and 1 base from J, leaving 8 bases between. Here the CDR3 reads CAWSNGGNTGELFF. DNA of the CDR3: TGTGCCTGGAGTAACGGGGGGAACACCGGGGAGCTGTTTTTT.

The chain joins TRBV9 to TRBJ2-2; tentative D call: TRBD1 (6 bases). The CDR3 runs 15 residues. V dropped 0 bases and J dropped 5 bases, with 11 bases sitting between them. Germline values: CDR1 SGDLS, CDR2 YYNGEE. In DNA, the CDR3 is TGTGCCAGCAGCGTAGATAGGGGGACAACCGGGGAGCTGTTTTTT. This codes for CASSVDRGTTGELFF.

V gene TRBV9 combines with J gene TRBJ2-5; 7 bases match TRBD1. The CDR3 length is 13 residues. J gave up 4 bases and V 4 bases, and 4 bases lay outside the gene matches. Per germline, CDR1 SGDLS and CDR2 YYNGEE. CDR3 protein: CASSLGGVETQYF. The CDR3, as DNA: TGTGCCAGCAGCTTAGGGGGCGTAGAGACCCAGTACTTC.

The rearrangement uses TRBV6-2 or TRBV6-3 and TRBJ2-2; TRBD2 matches 7 bases. The junction had 3 bases not matched to a gene; V was cut back by 7 bases and J by 4 bases. This CDR3 is built from 13 residues. Per germline, CDR1 MNHEY and CDR2 SVGEGT. The CDR3 DNA reads TGTGCCAGCATGGGGAGGGCCACCGGGGAGCTGTTTTTT. Protein product: CASMGRATGELFF.

The chain recombines TRBV7-2 with TRBJ2-1; D possibly corresponds to TRBD2 (6 bases). Germline lookup yields CDR1 SGHTA and CDR2 FQGNSA. There are 13 residues in the CDR3. Deletions cut 8 bases from V and 7 bases from J, with 15 bases between. CDR3 protein: CASRASDKNEQFF. The CDR3 DNA is TGTGCCAGCCGGGCTAGCGATAAGAATGAGCAGTTCTTC.

This rearrangement joins TRBV19 to TRBJ1-1; 7 bases match TRBD1. Germline values: CDR1 LNHDA, CDR2 SQIVND (reference sequence). With V trimmed by 3 bases and J by 4 bases, 5 bases remained unmatched. CDR3 length equals 14 residues. This chain's CDR3 is CASSMTGTGTEAFF. Written as DNA, the CDR3 is TGTGCCAGTAGTATGACAGGGACGGGCACTGAAGCTTTCTTT.

This chain links TRBV27 with TRBJ2-7; 8 bases fit TRBD2. This CDR3 region has 17 residues. CDR1 and CDR2 (germline): MNHEY, SMNVEV (reference sequence). The V gene end was trimmed by 2 bases and the J gene end by 2 bases; junction bases not matched to a gene: 11. CDR3 nucleotides: TGTGCCAGCAGTTTACTTGCTTCCGGGGGGGCCACCTACGAGCAGTACTTC. Translating it yields CASSLLASGGATYEQYF.

The V call is TRBV29-1, the J call TRBJ1-2, with D possibly being TRBD1 (5 bases). This CDR3 region has 12 residues. Germline CDR1 and CDR2: SQVTM and ANQGSEA. The V end lost 3 bases, the J end lost 4 bases, and 9 bases lay between the germline ends. The DNA for the CDR3 is TGCAGCGTTGAGAGGGGAGTCTATGGCTACACCTTC. Protein product: CSVERGVYGYTF. Looking up the rest from reference TRBV29-1 and TRBJ1-2 gives the full variable domain: SAVISQKPSRDICQRGTSLTIQCQVDSQVTMMFWYRQQPGQSLTLIATANQGSEATYESGFVIDKFPISRPNLTFSTLTVSNMSPEDSSIYLCSVERGVYGYTFGSGTRLTVV.

The rearrangement links TRBV28 to TRBJ1-2; no reliable D call. V lost 6 bases, J lost 4 bases, and 21 bases lay in between. The CDR3 length is 16 residues. From germline, CDR1 is MDHEN and CDR2 SYDVKM. CDR3 residues: CASSSERRTGPYGYTF. The CDR3 DNA follows: TGTGCCAGCAGCTCGGAGAGGCGGACGGGTCCCTATGGCTACACCTTC.

The genes are TRBV18 and TRBJ2-6; 10 bases agree with TRBD1. CDR3 length: 17 residues. V shed 6 bases and J 4 bases; nucleotides not matched to a gene: 9. From germline, CDR1 is KGHSH and CDR2 LQKENI. This chain's CDR3 is CASSRDRGQAGANVLTF. CDR3 nucleotides: TGTGCCAGCTCCCGAGACAGGGGGCAAGCAGGGGCCAACGTCCTGACTTTC.

The J gene is TRBJ2-1, the V gene TRBV10-2; TRBD1 matches at 12 bases. The CDR3 runs to 15 residues. Germline V gene sequence: CDR1 WSHSY, CDR2 SAAADI. V shed 6 bases and J 8 bases; nucleotides not matched to a gene: 8. DNA for the CDR3: TGCGCCAGCAGGAAGGGACAGGGGGCTTTCGATGAGCAGTTCTTC. Translating gives CASRKGQGAFDEQFF.

V gene TRBV18 combines with J gene TRBJ2-1; 7 positions match TRBD1. After removal of 1 base from V and 0 bases from J, the junction contained 6 bases not matched to a gene. Germline V CDR1 and CDR2: KGHSH, LQKENI. CDR3 length: 17 amino acids. CDR3 bases: TGTGCCAGCTCACCACTTCCCCACAGGGGCTCCTACAATGAGCAGTTCTTC. It yields the protein CASSPLPHRGSYNEQFF.

This clonotype is a singleton in its sample. V usage is TRBV4-3 and J usage is TRBJ2-5; TRBD1 agrees at 7 bases. The CDR3 runs to 16 residues. Trimming at V came to 1 base and at J to 5 bases, leaving 10 bases not matched to a gene. Germline lookup yields CDR1 LGHNA and CDR2 YSLEER. CDR3 residues: CASSQGFTGVGETQYF. CDR3 DNA sequence: TGCGCCAGCAGCCAAGGTTTTACAGGGGTGGGGGAGACCCAGTACTTC.

J is TRBJ2-1 and V is TRBV2; possibly TRBD2 for D (6 bases). Trimming left V 6 bases short and J 9 bases short, with 18 bases between. This CDR3 has 14 amino acids. The germline gives CDR1 SNHLY, CDR2 FYNNEI. This CDR3 reads CASRDYSTGVEQFF. DNA for the CDR3: TGTGCCAGCAGGGACTACTCAACCGGGGTTGAGCAGTTCTTC.

V gene TRBV24-1 combines with J gene TRBJ2-2; D might be TRBD2 (5 bases). CDR1 is KGHDR, CDR2 SFDVKD, per germline. V was cut by 4 bases and J by 0 bases, with 17 bases left in between. The CDR3 is 18 amino acids. CDR3 sequence: CATSDGVGLNANTGELFF. In DNA form, the CDR3 reads TGTGCCACCAGTGACGGGGTAGGGCTAAACGCGAACACCGGGGAGCTGTTTTTT.

The chain uses TRBV4-3 and TRBJ2-2; 7 bases agree with TRBD2. This CDR3 contains 18 residues. With 3 bases clipped from V and 5 bases from J, the junction kept 15 bases outside the gene matches. Germline V gene data show CDR1 as LGHNA and CDR2 as YSLEER. The CDR3 loop is CASSQGPSGLVETGELFF. The CDR3 nucleotides read TGCGCCAGCAGCCAGGGCCCCTCAGGACTAGTTGAGACCGGGGAGCTGTTTTTT.